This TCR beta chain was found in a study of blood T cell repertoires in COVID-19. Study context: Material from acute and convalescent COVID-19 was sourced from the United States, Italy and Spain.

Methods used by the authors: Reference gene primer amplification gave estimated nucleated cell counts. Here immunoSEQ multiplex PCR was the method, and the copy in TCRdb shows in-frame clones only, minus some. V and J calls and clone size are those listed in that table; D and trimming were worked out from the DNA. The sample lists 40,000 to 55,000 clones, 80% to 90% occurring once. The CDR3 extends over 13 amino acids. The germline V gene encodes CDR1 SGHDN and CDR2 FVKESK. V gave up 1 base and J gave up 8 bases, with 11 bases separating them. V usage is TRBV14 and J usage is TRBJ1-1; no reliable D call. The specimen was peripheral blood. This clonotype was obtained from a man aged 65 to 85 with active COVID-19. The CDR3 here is CASSQAREGEAFF. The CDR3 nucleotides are TGTGCCAGCAGCCAAGCCCGGGAGGGAGAAGCTTTCTTT.